This T cell receptor beta chain comes out of a study of blood T cell repertoires in COVID-19. Background on the study: Spain, Italy and the United States supplied samples that represented acute and convalescent COVID-19. In each case, the material was cDNA or gDNA derived from T cells, B-cell-depleted T cells, or PBMCs.

Participants were aged roughly 18 to 100 years from 20 to 30 US areas. In the source study's methods: Estimated nucleated cell counts came from reference gene primer amplification. Profiling relied on immunoSEQ multiplex PCR, and the TCRdb table lists in-frame clones only, not all of them. The DNA was the basis for D and trimming; V, J and clone size are from that table. The sample holds approximately 290,000 clones, around 90% seen once. V lost 6 bases to trimming and J lost 8 bases, with 16 bases between them. CDR1 and CDR2 from the germline V gene are LGHDT and YNNKEL (reference sequence). The CDR3 extends over 13 amino acids.

The J gene is TRBJ1-1, the V gene TRBV3-1 (or the pseudogene TRBV3-2); D ambiguous. The sequence was obtained from a woman under 30 with acute COVID-19. Sequenced input: PBMCs or T cells enriched from blood (not recorded which). The CDR3 spells CASRGFMGREAFF. CDR3 bases: TGTGCCAGCAGGGGCTTTATGGGCAGGGAAGCTTTCTTT.